The 23 T cell receptor beta chains reported below all come from one sample, sequenced in a study. TCRdb processed the RT-PCR reads anew with MiXCR; each CDR3 protein has one entry. This table holds hundreds of thousands of distinct CDR3 sequences, approximately 15% found once. What was sequenced was memory CD4+ T cells from blood. Source of these receptors: a female donor in good health, serving as a healthy control.

CDR3 nucleotide sequence: TGTGCCACCAGCAGAGGACAAGCCACTGAAGCTTTCTTT. It encodes CATSRGQATEAFF. V is TRBV15 and J is TRBJ1-1; D not resolved. CDR1 is LNHNV and CDR2 is YYDKDF in the germline V gene (reference sequence). The germline V and J ends were trimmed by 1 base and 4 bases, with 7 bases remaining between them. This CDR3 is built from 13 residues.

This clonotype has a handful of counts. This chain connects TRBV4-3 to TRBJ1-2; D might be TRBD1 (6 bases). Germline V gene data show CDR1 as LGHNA and CDR2 as YSLEER. The CDR3 loop spans 16 amino acids. With 0 bases removed from V and 6 bases from J, the gap between germline ends came to 17 bases. CDR3 DNA: TGCGCCAGCAGCCAAGAATTCACAGGGATATACCATGGCTACACCTTC. Protein product: CASSQEFTGIYHGYTF.

This clonotype appeared many times. V usage is TRBV29-1 and J usage is TRBJ2-7, with D tentatively TRBD1 (7 bases). The CDR3 consists of 13 residues. V dropped 6 bases and J dropped 3 bases, with 15 bases sitting between them. Germline CDR1 SQVTM, CDR2 ANQGSEA. The CDR3 DNA follows: TGCAGCGTAAGACAGGGACTTCTCTACGAGCAGTACTTC. Translated, it gives CSVRQGLLYEQYF.

This clonotype was recorded at least ten times. The CDR3 bases are TGCAGTACAAGTGATAACTATGGCTACACCTTC. It specifies CSTSDNYGYTF. This chain joins TRBV20-1 and TRBJ1-2; D gene ambiguous. With 8 bases removed from V and 1 base from J, the gap between germline ends came to 8 bases. The CDR3 is made up of 11 amino acids. Germline V gene data show CDR1 as DFQATT and CDR2 as SNEGSKA (reference sequence).

J is TRBJ2-7 and V is TRBV5-6; a possible D gene is TRBD2 (7 bases). This CDR3 has 15 amino acids. Germline loops: CDR1 SGHDT, CDR2 YYEEEE. V was clipped by 1 base and J by 6 bases, with 17 bases between them. As DNA, the CDR3 is TGTGCCAGCAGCTTGTATGGGGGGGCGGGTTCCGAGCAGTACTTC. The encoded protein is CASSLYGGAGSEQYF.

The chain carries TRBV6-1 and TRBJ1-4; D gene unclear. The germline V and J ends were trimmed by 8 bases and 2 bases, with 9 bases remaining between them. Germline-derived CDR1 and CDR2 are MNHNS and SASEGT. CDR3 length: 13 amino acids. The CDR3 region is CASGQNTNEKLFF. The CDR3, as DNA: TGTGCCAGCGGGCAAAATACTAATGAAAAACTGTTTTTT.

The V and J genes are TRBV20-1 and TRBJ2-1, with D perhaps matching TRBD2 (5 bases). V dropped 6 bases and J dropped 6 bases, with 12 bases sitting between them. The CDR3 covers 12 residues. Germline assignment: CDR1 DFQATT and CDR2 SNEGSKA (reference sequence). The CDR3 here is CSAIRGINEQFF. CDR3 DNA sequence: TGCAGTGCCATACGGGGAATCAATGAGCAGTTCTTC.

The chain uses TRBV4-2 and TRBJ1-1; 10 bases agree with TRBD1. CDR1 and CDR2 from the germline V gene are LGHNA and YNFKEQ. V shed 5 bases and J 5 bases; nucleotides not matched to a gene: 8. This CDR3 has 15 amino acids. In DNA, the CDR3 is TGTGCCAGCAGCGCCCGACAGGGGGCAGGAACTGAAGCTTTCTTT. It is translated as CASSARQGAGTEAFF.

CDR3 residues: CASSSRAEDPIYGEQYF. Written as DNA, the CDR3 is TGTGCCAGCAGTTCGAGGGCGGAGGACCCTATCTACGGTGAGCAGTACTTC. The chain is built from TRBV9 and TRBJ2-7; tentative D call: TRBD2 (5 bases). Germline V gene sequence: CDR1 SGDLS, CDR2 YYNGEE. The V and J ends lost 5 bases and 7 bases respectively, with 28 bases between them. This CDR3 region has 17 residues. Based on the CDR3 plus reference TRBV9 and TRBJ2-7, the full variable domain is DSGVTQTPKHLITATGQRVTLRCSPRSGDLSVYWYQQSLDQGLQFLIQYYNGEERAKGNILERFSAQQFPDLHSELNLSSLELGDSALYFCASSSRAEDPIYGEQYFGPGTRLTVT.

This clonotype was observed many times. V and J are TRBV7-2 and TRBJ2-7; D is possibly TRBD2 (5 bases). Trimming cost V 5 bases and J 3 bases, with 11 bases left between them. Germline V lookup: CDR1 SGHTA, CDR2 FQGNSA. This CDR3 region has 13 residues. The CDR3 reads CASSKDWYYEQYF. The DNA for the CDR3 is TGTGCCAGCAGCAAGGACTGGTACTACGAGCAGTACTTC. Full variable domain (rest looked up from reference TRBV7-2 and TRBJ2-7): GAGVSQSPSNKVTEKGKDVELRCDPISGHTALYWYRQSLGQGLEFLIYFQGNSAPDKSGLPSDRFSAERTGGSVSTLTIQRTQQEDSAVYLCASSKDWYYEQYFGPGTRLTVT.

The chain employs TRBV13 and TRBJ2-1, with D perhaps TRBD1 (7 bases). The CDR3 covers 15 residues. Trimming removed 7 bases from V and 9 bases from J, with 22 bases in between. Looked up from germline, CDR1 is PRHDT and CDR2 is FYEKMQ (reference sequence). The CDR3 DNA reads TGTGCCAGCACCCCCCCGACAGGGAGGCTGGGTGAGCAGTTCTTC. As protein: CASTPPTGRLGEQFF. Drawing the rest from reference TRBV13 and TRBJ2-1, the complete variable domain is AAGVIQSPRHLIKEKRETATLKCYPIPRHDTVYWYQQGPGQDPQFLISFYEKMQSDKGSIPDRFSAQQFSDYHSELNMSSLELGDSALYFCASTPPTGRLGEQFFGPGTRLTVL.

This chain connects TRBV25-1 to TRBJ2-3; the match to TRBD1 covers 7 bases. CDR1 MGHDK and CDR2 SYGVNS come from the germline V gene. CDR3 length equals 15 residues. The V segment lost 3 bases and the J segment 4 bases; nucleotides outside the gene matches: 7. For the CDR3, the DNA is TGTGCCAGCAGTGACCCGAGGGGGCACGCAGATACGCAGTATTTT. It is translated as CASSDPRGHADTQYF.

The chain couples TRBV20-1 to TRBJ2-2; 7 bases are a match to TRBD2. CDR1 and CDR2 from the germline V gene are DFQATT and SNEGSKA (reference sequence). V lost 0 bases, J lost 4 bases, and 8 bases stayed unmatched. The CDR3 is made up of 16 amino acids. For the CDR3, the DNA is TGCAGTGCTAGAGAGCTCGGGAGGCGGGGCACCGGGGAGCTGTTTTTT. Its protein product is CSARELGRRGTGELFF.

This clonotype showed up many times. This chain links TRBV12-3 or TRBV12-4 with TRBJ2-3, with D possibly matching TRBD1 (5 bases). The CDR3 runs 13 residues. Trimming removed 5 bases from V and 6 bases from J, with 12 bases in between. The CDR3, as DNA: TGTGCCAGCAGTGGCAGACAGTCCGATACGCAGTATTTT. This codes for CASSGRQSDTQYF.

This clonotype was observed a few times. CDR3 in DNA: TGTGCCAGCAGTTTAGATGGGTCCCCTAGGGAGCAGTACTTC. The encoded protein is CASSLDGSPREQYF. The V gene is TRBV12-3 or TRBV12-4, the J gene TRBJ2-7; no definite D call. V gave up 1 base and J gave up 7 bases, with 14 bases separating them. This CDR3 contains 14 residues.

In its sample, this clonotype was seen a few times. V usage is TRBV28 and J usage is TRBJ1-2; a possible D gene is TRBD1 (6 bases). Germline V CDR1 and CDR2: MDHEN, SYDVKM. The CDR3 is made up of 14 amino acids. V was cut by 7 bases and J by 4 bases, with 16 bases left in between. The CDR3 coding sequence is TGTGCCAGCACCACTCAACAGGGTAGCTATGGCTACACCTTC. Amino acids: CASTTQQGSYGYTF.

V is TRBV20-1 and J is TRBJ2-2; D remains ambiguous. Germline V CDR1 and CDR2: DFQATT, SNEGSKA (reference sequence). CDR3 length: 14 amino acids. With 1 base removed from V and 7 bases from J, the gap between germline ends came to 13 bases. The CDR3 DNA reads TGCAGTGCTAGAGCGGCGCCCTGGGGCGGGGAGCTGTTTTTT. Protein product: CSARAAPWGGELFF.

V is TRBV7-2 and J is TRBJ2-2; D unclear. Trimming shortened V by 3 bases and J by 7 bases, and 6 bases separated the two germline ends. There are 12 residues in the CDR3. Germline V gene data show CDR1 as SGHTA and CDR2 as FQGNSA. This CDR3 reads CASSLRIGELFF. In DNA, the CDR3 is TGTGCCAGCAGCTTGAGGATCGGGGAGCTGTTTTTT.

This clonotype occurred a few times. The gene calls are TRBV2 and TRBJ2-7; 7 bases line up with TRBD1. CDR3 length: 13 amino acids. Per germline, CDR1 SNHLY and CDR2 FYNNEI. With 0 bases clipped from V and 9 bases from J, the junction kept 5 bases outside the gene matches. CDR3 region: CASSEAGGLGQYF. The DNA of the CDR3 is TGTGCCAGCAGTGAAGCAGGGGGCTTAGGGCAGTACTTC.

In this sample, this clonotype turned up many times. The chain joins TRBV28 to TRBJ1-1, with D hard to call. Germline CDR1 and CDR2: MDHEN and SYDVKM. V was clipped by 3 bases and J by 1 base, with 6 bases between them. The CDR3 sequence is 13 residues long. The CDR3 DNA follows: TGTGCCAGCAGTTTGCCACAGAACACTGAAGCTTTCTTT. Its translation is CASSLPQNTEAFF. Using reference TRBV28 and TRBJ1-1 for the parts outside the CDR3, the full variable domain is DVKVTQSSRYLVKRTGEKVFLECVQDMDHENMFWYRQDPGLGLRLIYFSYDVKMKEKGDIPEGYSVSREKKERFSLILESASTNQTSMYLCASSLPQNTEAFFGQGTRLTVV.

About this clonotype: The junction shows a germline mismatch at one end, possibly a read error. V and J are TRBV4-1 and TRBJ2-5; 7 positions match TRBD2. Germline CDR1 reads MGHRA; CDR2 reads YSYEKL. This CDR3 has 14 amino acids. CDR3 loop: CASSRQWGGEAQYF. The CDR3, as DNA: TGCGCCAGCAGCCGACAGTGGGGGGGAGAGGCCCAGTACTTC.

Many counts were recorded for this clonotype. This rearrangement joins TRBV6-1 to TRBJ2-6; D ambiguous. V gave up 2 bases and J gave up 0 bases, with 5 bases separating them. Germline loops: CDR1 MNHNS, CDR2 SASEGT. The CDR3 length is 15 residues. The CDR3: CASSEHHSGANVLTF. The CDR3 DNA is TGTGCCAGCAGTGAACACCACTCTGGGGCCAACGTCCTGACTTTC.

This clonotype showed up many times. V gene TRBV5-1 combines with J gene TRBJ2-1, with TRBD1 identical over 7 bases. From germline, CDR1 is SGHRS and CDR2 YFSETQ. V shed 4 bases, J shed 0 bases, and the junction held 7 bases outside the gene matches. The CDR3 is 16 residues long. The CDR3 loop is CASSPLGQRSYNEQFF. The CDR3 DNA reads as TGCGCCAGCAGCCCCTTGGGACAGCGCTCCTACAATGAGCAGTTCTTC.